A single T cell receptor beta chain is shown here with its context. Its specific antigen is unknown. Base qualities are not provided; no much larger clone lies one nucleotide away. In total, more than 500 healthy bone marrow donors made up the cohort. Cohort members were all nominally healthy when sampled, although unrecorded immune exposures were likely present. The donor was CMV seropositive and belonged to the group of over 250 seropositive cohort members. Every donor gave a peripheral blood sample, and the peripheral blood mononuclear cells from that sample were used for TCR beta sequencing. The Qiagen DNeasy Blood Extraction Kit was used to extract genomic DNA from the blood cell samples. The data are from a study of cytomegalovirus exposure and HLA in healthy donors (dated by TCRdb to 2017 to 2019). At the level of the whole study: According to an earlier analysis of several hundred of the donors, about 179 million T cells yielded approximately 120 million unique TCR beta sequences and 276 Gb of sequence data. An early release covering around 630 HLA-typed donors comprised roughly 300 gigabases of sequencing data and 85 million or so unique TCR sequences. Of the roughly 410 genotyped donors, 65% to 90% were placed in the genetic ancestry cluster associated with self-reported Caucasian donors. The study was designed to test whether signatures of past pathogen exposure could be identified by cataloging public T cell receptors. The T cell repertoires of around 670 subjects were profiled by immunosequencing and related to cytomegalovirus serostatus. In addition to the first cohort of 666 subjects, a separate validation cohort of 100 to 150 different subjects was used. To predict cytomegalovirus infection status, the study brought together high-throughput TCR immunosequencing, statistical association of individual TCRs with disease status, and machine learning. A later analysis re-analyzed previously published TCR beta repertoires from about 730 donors and added high-resolution HLA genotyping to study TCR occurrence patterns. Rather than using new phenotypic data, the later analysis identified candidate immune exposures from TCR beta sequences and from how often those sequences occurred across donors. To decide whether each TCR beta V gene segment behaved as functional or pseudogenic, an earlier analysis of some 580 of the donors relied on high-throughput TCR beta sequencing. Donor age, sex, ethnicity and CMV serostatus were compiled alongside the repertoire data. A later genetic analysis used genome-wide SNP genotypes for about 65% of the 666 donors, treating that subset as a discovery cohort. Every discovery cohort repertoire had been produced on one sequencing platform. HLA typing included class I and class II loci at four-digit resolution. The number of donors typed differed by locus, with about 629-630 for A, B, C, DRB1 and DQB1, 522 for DQA1, 600 to 610 for DPA1, and approximately 470 for DPB1. Roughly five DR-DQ haplotypes were handled as single units for association and clustering, since linkage in the cohort was strong. Across about 380 genotyped donors of the cohort, an average of approximately 240,000 unique TCR beta nucleotide sequences per donor were sequenced, and around 20% of those sequences were non-productive. Here is what the overall study found, with its caveats: In both the original and validation cohorts, the classifier was reported to diagnose cytomegalovirus status with high specificity and sensitivity. Specific HLA alleles were associated with 15,000 to 20,000 TCR beta sequences at a false discovery rate of 0.05 in a later analysis. A further reported finding was that TCR beta sequences accurately predicted the HLA-A and HLA-B alleles for most subjects in the first cohort. In an earlier analysis of approximately 590 of the donors, most TCR beta V segments appeared in productive rearrangements about 90% or about 30% of the time, broadly matching IMGT annotations. When HLA alleles, especially DR and DQ, strongly co-occurred, TCR associations were difficult to assign to individual alleles. In a later analysis, TCR association rates were found to vary across HLA loci, with the most associated TCRs seen for DRB1 alleles and the fewest for HLA-C alleles. The cohort was sequenced for TCR beta chains only, and without alpha or paired-chain data the features that could be detected were limited. The study listed 150 to 200 TCR beta chains as associated with cytomegalovirus. A later analysis found that HLA-associated TCR beta chains were more clonally expanded and had lower generation probabilities than equally common non-associated chains. Correlated functional status among segregating V segments might be attributable to linkage disequilibrium, but an unknown experimental factor could not be ruled out. In a later genetic analysis, fewer N-insertions in productive TCRs were reported among donors in an Asian-associated ancestry cluster than the roughly 640-donor mean. Some IMGT-functional V segments, including TRBV6-2 and TRBV6-3, could not be distinguished by the 87-base-pair reads and were therefore excluded. Because HLA typing was missing for some donors at each locus, association tests included only the typed subset. An association between a missense DCLRE1C variant and V-gene and J-gene trimming of TCR beta chains was found in a later genetic analysis and replicated in an independent cohort. Because counts were too low, seventeen rarely observed V segments, including chromosome 9 orphons, were excluded from the earlier analysis of a few hundred of the donors. According to the authors, the approach could potentially be generalized to other disease states and immunological phenotypes. Roughly uniform sequencing depth across donors was assumed in presence/absence analyses, although this assumption may not hold. Across donors, most TCR sequences were observed very rarely, whereas some public TCRs were present in many individuals. Most CMV-associated TCR beta chains appeared to be HLA-restricted in a later analysis, and the HLA associations seemed to be driven largely by CMV exposure. A few of the identified cytomegalovirus-associated TCR beta chains were confirmed in vitro to be specific for cytomegalovirus antigens. For the cohort, immune exposure information was limited to CMV serostatus. According to a later analysis, parvovirus B19, influenza, CMV and Epstein-Barr virus appeared linked to several top co-occurrence clusters. A cluster of highly shared sequence variants was judged likely to be a technical artifact of the sequencing pipeline.

Library method: the immunoSEQ multiplex PCR assay. For the multiplex PCR, a mixture combining 60 forward primers for TCR Vbeta segments and 13 reverse primers for TCR Jbeta segments was used. A multiplex PCR assay on genomic DNA amplified the CDR3 region of rearranged TCR beta genes. The Illumina HiSeq System was used to sequence the amplified TCR beta libraries as 87-base-pair reads. The source study handled its data this way. A later analysis counted tens of millions of unique TCR beta chains across the 640 or so repertoires, and some 11 million of these chains were shared by at least two donors. Raw reads were error-corrected and collapsed into unique sequences by a nearest-neighbor algorithm in which closely related sequences were merged to remove PCR and sequencing errors. To assign V, D and J gene segments, CDR3 sequences were aligned to IMGT reference sequences. For a sequence to be retained, a match of at least six nucleotides was required to both a V gene segment and a J gene segment. A rearrangement counted as productive if the CDR3 had no stop codons and remained in frame with V and J, and every other rearrangement counted as non-productive. CDR3 was defined according to IMGT convention as the region running from the second conserved V-encoded cysteine to the conserved J-encoded phenylalanine. The earlier analysis of a few hundred of the donors excluded any sequence lacking an unambiguous match to a single V gene segment. An earlier analysis of about 600 of the donors called V segments functional above 56.7% productive rearrangements and segregating when the between-donor standard deviation exceeded 5%. To diagnose cytomegalovirus status from the catalog of TCR beta chain sequences, a statistical classification framework was built. In a later analysis, V and J genes were assigned by comparing TCR nucleotide sequences against IMGT/GENE-DB human TR gene sequences. Using the TCRdist pipeline, a later analysis assigned CDR3 sequences along with most-parsimonious VDJ recombination scenarios. In a later analysis, each TCR beta chain was defined by its CDR3 amino acid sequence together with its V-gene family, and reads lacking a unique V-gene family were excluded. As a way to deal with suspected cross-contamination and a sequencing artifact, a later analysis dropped approximately 570 nucleotide sequences that were highly shared and had low generation probability. A later analysis calculated a clonal expansion index for each public chain from normalized within-repertoire ranks of inferred template counts. In a later analysis, generation probabilities were computed using a VDJ recombination model fitted to out-of-frame rearrangements, and the results were checked against IGoR. A later analysis scored TCR-TCR, TCR-HLA and TCR-CMV co-occurrence with hypergeometric tests, applying a repertoire-size bias correction to TCR pairs. A later analysis estimated false discovery rates by permuting HLA or CMV assignments 20 times. In a later analysis, co-occurring TCRs were grouped using DBSCAN, with TCRdist sequence similarity added in when clustering inside HLA-allele-positive subsets. Repertoires with fewer than 30,000 or more than 120,000 public chains, plus five repertoires with anomalous nucleotide sharing, were excluded from co-occurrence clustering. TCRdb provides this immuneACCESS table in a form limited to in-frame rearrangements. Some clones are lacking; in checked studies, under half of them reflect an unresolved V gene, and why the rest are absent is not known. Clonal size and the V and J genes are those of that table, whereas D and trimming came from the DNA. Within this sample are approximately 190,000 clones, with about 83% of them counted one time only. Clones ranked in the top ten supply 4.5% to 7.5% of the sample.

Trimming at the junction amounts to 0 bases on V and 5 bases on J, and the germline ends lie 16 bases apart. CDR1 and CDR2 (MGHRA, YSYEKL) derive from the germline V gene. Counted from cysteine to phenylalanine, this CDR3 has 16 amino acids. Only the CDR3 part of the read is kept: 48 bases, read in frame from the first base. The chain was built from TRBV4-1 and TRBJ1-1, and TRBD1 may be the D gene, going by 5 matching bases. The receptor comes from a woman aged 25 to 39 in good health and CMV-seropositive. Sequenced sample: PBMCs. The nucleotide sequence reads as follows: TGCGCCAGCAGCCAAGATATGAGGCAGGGTCAAACTGAAGCTTTCTTT. Its protein product is CASSQDMRQGQTEAFF.